This T cell receptor beta chain was sequenced during a study of T cell repertoires in cytomegalovirus infection. Across the whole study: The authors used CMV epitopes that were HLA-C-restricted (recently identified) and HLA-B-restricted (well studied). Through public TCR beta signatures, both CMV infection and matching HLA type were indicated.

A note on this clonotype: Antigen unknown.

Findings of the study overall: Based on cumulative public TCR beta family frequency, carriers of CMV plus the relevant HLA were identified. Dominating the ex vivo response were TCR beta clonotypes that were CMV-specific and HLA-C-restricted.

One entry per CDR3 protein results from TCRdb running MiXCR on the reads. The sample carries about 770,000 distinct CDR3 sequences, just under 30% recorded once. The CDR3 loop spans 17 amino acids. Germline V gene data show CDR1 as SGHVS and CDR2 as FNYEAQ. Trimming stripped 2 bases from V and 8 bases from J, with 24 bases between. The TCR sequence derives from a human donor in good health (CMV status not recorded). Some clones in this sample may be carry-over from other donors' samples. This specimen was cultured CD8+ T cells from PBMCs, taken from culture after CMV antigen stimulation. The chain carries TRBV7-6 and TRBJ1-2; D remains unclear. CDR3 protein: CASSLTIYAEGPIGYTF. The CDR3 coding sequence is TGTGCCAGCAGCTTAACGATATACGCTGAGGGTCCTATCGGCTACACCTTC.